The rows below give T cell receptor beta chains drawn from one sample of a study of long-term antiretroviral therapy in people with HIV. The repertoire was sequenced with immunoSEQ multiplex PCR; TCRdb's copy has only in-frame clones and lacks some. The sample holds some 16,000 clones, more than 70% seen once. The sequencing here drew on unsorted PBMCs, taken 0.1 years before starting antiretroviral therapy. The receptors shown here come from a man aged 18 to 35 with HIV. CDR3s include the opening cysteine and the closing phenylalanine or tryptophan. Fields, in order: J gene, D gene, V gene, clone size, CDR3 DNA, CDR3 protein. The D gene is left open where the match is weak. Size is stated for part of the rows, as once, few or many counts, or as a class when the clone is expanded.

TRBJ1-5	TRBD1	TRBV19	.	TGTGCCAGTAACCCGGTGACAGGGAACCAGCCCCAGCATTTT	CASNPVTGNQPQHF
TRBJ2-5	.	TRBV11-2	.	TGTGCCAGCAGCTTAGACGGTTTTGAGACCCAGTACTTC	CASSLDGFETQYF
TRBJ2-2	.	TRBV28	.	TGTGCCAGCCGGGGGACAGCGAACACCGGGGAGCTGTTTTTT	CASRGTANTGELFF
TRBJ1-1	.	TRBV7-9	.	TGTGCCAGCAGCTTAGTATCAGGGGACTACACTGAAGCTTTCTTT	CASSLVSGDYTEAFF
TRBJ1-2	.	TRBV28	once	TGTGCCAGCAGCCCTCCGGGGGTGACCCGGAACTATGGCTACACCTTC	CASSPPGVTRNYGYTF
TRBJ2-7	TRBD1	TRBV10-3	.	TGTGCCATCAGTCCTTCGACAGGGTTGGACGAGCAGTACTTC	CAISPSTGLDEQYF
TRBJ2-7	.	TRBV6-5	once	TGTGCCAGCAGTTACGGGGCCCGGGGCGCCTACGAGCAGTACTTC	CASSYGARGAYEQYF
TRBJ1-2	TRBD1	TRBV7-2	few	TGTGCCAGCAGCCCTGACCGTGGGACAGCGGGACGCTACACCTTC	CASSPDRGTAGRYTF
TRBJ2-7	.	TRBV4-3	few	TGCGCCAGCAGCCAAATAGGGCAGGGCTTCGACGAGCAGTACTTC	CASSQIGQGFDEQYF
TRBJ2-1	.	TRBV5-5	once	TGTGCCAGCAGCTTGGGGCCCGACAATGAGCAGTTCTTC	CASSLGPDNEQFF
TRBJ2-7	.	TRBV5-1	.	TGCGCCAGCAGCTTATATCCAGGGGCCCATACTAGCGATAGATCCTACGAGCAGTACTTC	CASSLYPGAHTSDRSYEQYF
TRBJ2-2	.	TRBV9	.	TGTGCCAGCAGCGTAGATGCAGCTCCCGGGGAGCTGTTTTTT	CASSVDAAPGELFF
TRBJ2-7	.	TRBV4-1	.	TGCGCCAGCAGCCTTCCTGGGGGGACCAACTACGAGCAGTACTTC	CASSLPGGTNYEQYF
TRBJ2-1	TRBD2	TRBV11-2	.	TGTGCCAGCAGCTTTTCAGCGGGAGGGCGCGGCGGTGAGCAGTTCTTC	CASSFSAGGRGGEQFF
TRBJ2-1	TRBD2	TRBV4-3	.	TGCGCCAGCAGCCCTCTTGGGACTAGCGGGGGTCAGCGCCCCTACAATGAGCAGTTCTTC	CASSPLGTSGGQRPYNEQFF
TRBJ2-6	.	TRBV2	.	TGTGCCAGCAGTGACCAGTTTCTGGCAGGGGCCGGGGCCAACGTCCTGACTTTC	CASSDQFLAGAGANVLTF
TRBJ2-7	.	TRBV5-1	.	TGCGCCAGCAGCTTACTCCAAGTGGGGTACGAGCAGTACTTC	CASSLLQVGYEQYF
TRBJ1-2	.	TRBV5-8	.	TGTGCCAGCAGCTTGGAGGACGGGCGCCCGGGCTATGGCTACACCTTC	CASSLEDGRPGYGYTF
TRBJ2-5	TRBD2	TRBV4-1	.	TGCGCCAGCAGCCTCCTAGCGGGAATAGAGACCCAGTACTTC	CASSLLAGIETQYF
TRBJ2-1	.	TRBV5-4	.	TGTGCCAGCAGCCCACCCTCCCCAGGGGAAGCGTACAATGAGCAGTTCTTC	CASSPPSPGEAYNEQFF
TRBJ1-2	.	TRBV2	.	TGTGCCAGCAGTGTCGAAAGGTTAGGCGGCTACACCTTC	CASSVERLGGYTF
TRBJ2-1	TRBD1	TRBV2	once	TGTGCCAGCCGTAGGACAGGTGAGCAGTTCTTC	CASRRTGEQFF
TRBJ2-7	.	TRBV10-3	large	TGTGCCGTTACCCCCAGTCTAGGATACTACGAGCAGTACTTC	CAVTPSLGYYEQYF
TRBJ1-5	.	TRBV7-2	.	TGTGCCAGCCTCTCCAGGACGGGAATCAATCAGCCCCAGCATTTT	CASLSRTGINQPQHF
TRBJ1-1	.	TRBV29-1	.	TGCAGCGTCCTAGGCAGGGCTTATCACACTGAAGCTTTCTTT	CSVLGRAYHTEAFF
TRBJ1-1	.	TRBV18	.	TGTGCCAGCTCACCAAACCTGAACACTGAAGCTTTCTTT	CASSPNLNTEAFF
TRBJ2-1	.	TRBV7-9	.	TGTGCCAGCACCCCGGTCCTCCAGACGGAACGCAATGAGCAGTTCTTC	CASTPVLQTERNEQFF
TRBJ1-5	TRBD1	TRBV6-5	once	TGTGCCAGCAGTAACCGGGACAGGAAAATACAGCCCCAGCATTTT	CASSNRDRKIQPQHF
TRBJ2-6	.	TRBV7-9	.	TGTGCCAGCAGCTCAGGGGAGACTGGGGCCAACGTCCTGACTTTC	CASSSGETGANVLTF